This is a list of T cell receptor beta chains from one sample in a study of blood T cells in healthy people across ages. TCRdb reanalysed the 5' RACE reads using MiXCR and keeps one entry per CDR3 protein. Of some 1.6 million distinct CDR3 sequences listed, roughly 30% are singletons. Sequencing was done on a sample of blood. The source of these receptors is a woman in her twenties or thirties in good health. Each CDR3 is given with its conserved first and last residue. Each record gives: V gene, CDR3 length, D gene, CDR3 protein. The D gene is left open where the match is weak.

v_gene: TRBV27; len: 15; d_gene: -; CDR3aa: CASSLQAGVGYEQYF
v_gene: TRBV6-5; len: 18; d_gene: TRBD2; CDR3aa: CASSYSETSGGPYNEQFF
v_gene: TRBV20-1; len: 14; d_gene: -; CDR3aa: CSATSGSFLYTQYF
v_gene: TRBV27; len: 15; d_gene: -; CDR3aa: CASSLLGLDPDEQYF
v_gene: TRBV12-3/TRBV12-4; len: 15; d_gene: TRBD1; CDR3aa: CASSQQGQGAREQYF
v_gene: TRBV7-9; len: 16; d_gene: -; CDR3aa: CASSPRQPATNEKLFF
v_gene: TRBV7-2; len: 14; d_gene: -; CDR3aa: CASSSRYRSYEQYF
v_gene: TRBV10-3; len: 15; d_gene: TRBD1; CDR3aa: CAISPPGQGVETQYF
v_gene: TRBV27; len: 13; d_gene: TRBD1; CDR3aa: CASSADRLGGYTF
v_gene: TRBV9; len: 15; d_gene: TRBD1; CDR3aa: CASSGTGAVNEKLFF
v_gene: TRBV28; len: 16; d_gene: -; CDR3aa: CAGSPDPTHIQETQYF
v_gene: TRBV2; len: 15; d_gene: TRBD2; CDR3aa: CASRRGLAGLYEQYF
v_gene: TRBV7-2; len: 14; d_gene: -; CDR3aa: CASRLRAGGYEQYF
v_gene: TRBV20-1; len: 14; d_gene: TRBD2; CDR3aa: CSVNGRVPDYEQYF
v_gene: TRBV3-1; len: 14; d_gene: -; CDR3aa: CASSHRDSRYGYTF
v_gene: TRBV12-3/TRBV12-4; len: 15; d_gene: -; CDR3aa: CASGGGRGSYNEQFF
v_gene: TRBV4-2; len: 16; d_gene: TRBD2; CDR3aa: CASSPRLAGAQETQYF
v_gene: TRBV12-5; len: 16; d_gene: TRBD2; CDR3aa: CASSGGTMGSQETQYF
v_gene: TRBV4-1; len: 17; d_gene: -; CDR3aa: CASSLGGGRVLTDTQYF
v_gene: TRBV10-1; len: 18; d_gene: TRBD2; CDR3aa: CASSLGLAEGYSYNEQFF
v_gene: TRBV5-1; len: 14; d_gene: -; CDR3aa: CASSSGLFSVEQYF
v_gene: TRBV12-3/TRBV12-4; len: 14; d_gene: -; CDR3aa: CASRRTGMNTEAFF
v_gene: TRBV20-1; len: 14; d_gene: -; CDR3aa: CSARAGFPTDTQYF
v_gene: TRBV4-1; len: 17; d_gene: -; CDR3aa: CASSQDGRFKLNTEAFF
v_gene: TRBV7-7; len: 16; d_gene: TRBD2; CDR3aa: CASRLLGGRGPYEQYF
v_gene: TRBV27; len: 14; d_gene: -; CDR3aa: CASRGWDPPYEQYF
v_gene: TRBV27; len: 16; d_gene: -; CDR3aa: CASSLWAGTASYEQYF
v_gene: TRBV7-9; len: 15; d_gene: -; CDR3aa: CASSLDLNGNSPLHF
v_gene: TRBV27; len: 13; d_gene: TRBD2; CDR3aa: CASSSTSEDTQYF
v_gene: TRBV6-5; len: 14; d_gene: -; CDR3aa: CASSWGVPTGELFF
v_gene: TRBV29-1; len: 10; d_gene: -; CDR3aa: CSVVFHEQYF
v_gene: TRBV3-1; len: 16; d_gene: -; CDR3aa: CASSQAPGRITDTQYF
v_gene: TRBV3-1; len: 16; d_gene: -; CDR3aa: CASSQGPPGVGDEQFF
v_gene: TRBV9; len: 15; d_gene: -; CDR3aa: CASSGPVGSYNEQYF
v_gene: TRBV20-1; len: 14; d_gene: -; CDR3aa: CSAQRTRGSNEQYF
v_gene: TRBV28; len: 15; d_gene: -; CDR3aa: CASSLPLTGKYEQYF
v_gene: TRBV2; len: 14; d_gene: TRBD2; CDR3aa: CASRVSLSGTTPFF
v_gene: TRBV20-1; len: 19; d_gene: TRBD1; CDR3aa: CSARDRGWLAGGRTDTQYF
v_gene: TRBV9; len: 12; d_gene: -; CDR3aa: CASSLLPGEQYF
v_gene: TRBV15; len: 16; d_gene: -; CDR3aa: CATSRQTGATQETQYF
v_gene: TRBV6-5; len: 16; d_gene: TRBD1; CDR3aa: CAGSYGGQGIADTQYF
v_gene: TRBV6-5; len: 14; d_gene: -; CDR3aa: CAGRQRQDTGELFF
v_gene: TRBV20-1; len: 14; d_gene: -; CDR3aa: CSARDFGGTDTQYF
v_gene: TRBV6-5; len: 15; d_gene: -; CDR3aa: CASRPITGFGNGYTF
v_gene: TRBV2; len: 17; d_gene: TRBD2; CDR3aa: CASSLAGGPLISYEQYF
v_gene: TRBV28; len: 16; d_gene: TRBD2; CDR3aa: CASSFLGLAGLGEQYF
v_gene: TRBV28; len: 18; d_gene: -; CDR3aa: CASSSNGLGTYSNQPQHF
v_gene: TRBV20-1; len: 18; d_gene: TRBD2; CDR3aa: CSAPTGTSGGASRETQYF
v_gene: TRBV6-6; len: 13; d_gene: -; CDR3aa: CASSYSFGNEQFF
v_gene: TRBV5-1; len: 16; d_gene: TRBD1; CDR3aa: CASSWGQGRSNYGYTF
v_gene: TRBV10-3; len: 17; d_gene: TRBD2; CDR3aa: CAISELAGAPTGNEQFF